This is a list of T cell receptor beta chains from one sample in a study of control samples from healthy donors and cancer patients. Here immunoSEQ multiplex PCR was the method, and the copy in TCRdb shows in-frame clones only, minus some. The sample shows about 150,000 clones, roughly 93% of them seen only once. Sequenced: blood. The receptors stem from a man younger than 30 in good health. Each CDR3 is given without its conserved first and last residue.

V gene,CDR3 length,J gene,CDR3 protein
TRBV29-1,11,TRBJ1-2,SVRRQVNYGYT
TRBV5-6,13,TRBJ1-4,ASSLAKDGYEKLF
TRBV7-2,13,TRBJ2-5,ASSAGTVLQETQY
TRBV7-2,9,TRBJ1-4,ASSEREKLF
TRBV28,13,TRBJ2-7,ASSYLGDGIYEQY
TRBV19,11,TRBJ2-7,ASSMTAAHEQY
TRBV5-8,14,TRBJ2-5,ASSRDTDPYQETQY
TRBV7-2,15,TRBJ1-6,ASSLRIDGAYNSPLH
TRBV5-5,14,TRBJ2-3,ASSLVKNGATDTQY
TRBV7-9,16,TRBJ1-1,ASSAIPARDRGNTEAF
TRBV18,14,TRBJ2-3,ASSRRGGLGADTQY
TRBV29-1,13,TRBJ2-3,SVETGQGAGDTQY
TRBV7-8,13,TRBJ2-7,ASSSPRGGFDEQY
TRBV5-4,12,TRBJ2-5,ASSPGAPGETQY
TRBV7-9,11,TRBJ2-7,ASSYRVSYEQY
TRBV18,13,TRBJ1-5,ASSPLRETNQPQH
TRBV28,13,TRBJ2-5,ASSLLRGLGETQY
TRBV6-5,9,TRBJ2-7,ASSYSGEQY
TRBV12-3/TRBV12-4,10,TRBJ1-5,ASTVGNQPQH
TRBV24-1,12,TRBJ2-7,ATRGSGTGYEQY
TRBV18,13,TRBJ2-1,ASSPRTSGDNEQF
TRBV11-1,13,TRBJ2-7,ASSPLGGRTHEQY
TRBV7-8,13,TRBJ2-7,ASSLRGGSAYEQY
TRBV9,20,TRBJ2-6,ASSVDGDPRFRDHSGANVLT
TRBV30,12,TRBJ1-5,AWSGLNSNQPQH
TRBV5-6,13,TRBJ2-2,ASSLVAGITGELF
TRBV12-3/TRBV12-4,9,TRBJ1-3,ASSLGNTIY
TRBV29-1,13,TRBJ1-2,SVEGSAESNYGYT
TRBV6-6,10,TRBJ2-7,ASRRGTEEQY
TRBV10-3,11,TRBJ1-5,AISDGRDQPQH
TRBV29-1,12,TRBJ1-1,SALGRGSVKEAF
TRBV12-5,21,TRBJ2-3,ASGFKHTLPGLAGGESTDTQY
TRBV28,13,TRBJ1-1,ASSLEENWRTEAF
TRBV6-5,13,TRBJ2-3,ASSGNSGRTDTQY
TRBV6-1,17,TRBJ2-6,ASSAKWTGQYAGANVLT
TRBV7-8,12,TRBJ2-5,ASSLVATQETQY
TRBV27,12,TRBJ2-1,ASSIPGQYNEQF
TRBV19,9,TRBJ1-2,ASRISYGYT
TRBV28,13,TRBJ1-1,ASSLFRELATEAF
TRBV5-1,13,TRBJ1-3,ASSLTGLAGNTIY
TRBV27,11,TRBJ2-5,ASSFGISETQY
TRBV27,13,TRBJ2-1,ASRRAIPTHNEQF
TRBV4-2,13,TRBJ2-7,ASSQETSGVYEQY
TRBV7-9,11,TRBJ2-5,ASSMTGLETQY
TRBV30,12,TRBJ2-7,AWSGGEGVYEQY
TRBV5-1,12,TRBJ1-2,ASSWTAHADGYT
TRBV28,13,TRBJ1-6,ASSQAQGDNSPLH
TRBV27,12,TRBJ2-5,ASSFLGGGKTQY